One and the same sample provided the 3 T cell receptor beta chains below, sequenced in a study of T cells in Graves' hyperthyroidism and ophthalmopathy. Template material for amplifying TCR beta CDR3 regions consisted of RNA transcripts. When the TCR CDR3 underwent first-round RT-PCR, the HTBI primer set was used. MiXCR, applied by TCRdb to the multiplex PCR reads, yields one record per CDR3 protein. The sample lists about 52,000 distinct CDR3 sequences; approximately 48% were seen once. The sequencing input was blood. The receptors were sampled from a woman aged 50 to 65 with Graves' ophthalmopathy.

This clonotype has ten or more counts. The chain combines TRBV19 with TRBJ1-6, with D possibly being TRBD1 (5 bases). The CDR3 is 15 residues long. Looked up from germline, CDR1 is LNHDA and CDR2 is SQIVND (reference sequence). V lost 3 bases and J 13 bases, leaving 19 bases between the germline ends. CDR3 residues: CASSIMPVGEGPLHF. In DNA form, the CDR3 reads TGTGCCAGTAGTATCATGCCCGTGGGGGAAGGGCCCCTCCACTTT.

This chain connects TRBV12-3 or TRBV12-4 to TRBJ1-5, with TRBD1 as a possible D gene (5 bases). This CDR3 is 13 amino acids long. The germline V and J ends were trimmed by 6 bases and 14 bases, with 20 bases remaining between them. The CDR3 protein is CASSSGTSAYEHF. DNA for the CDR3: TGTGCCAGCAGCTCCGGGACTAGCGCCTACGAGCATTTT.

Within the sample, this clonotype is medium-sized. V and J are TRBV29-1 and TRBJ2-1; no clear D gene. Germline values: CDR1 SQVTM, CDR2 ANQGSEA. Trimming stripped 4 bases from V and 10 bases from J, with 5 bases between. The CDR3 loop spans 9 amino acids. The CDR3 region is CSVGAEQFF. The CDR3 DNA sequence: TGCAGCGTTGGTGCCGAGCAGTTCTTC.